The present entry profiles one T cell receptor (beta chain) with its context. The CDR3 covers 17 residues. The V gene end was trimmed by 1 base and the J gene end by 3 bases; junction bases not matched to a gene: 12. Germline-derived CDR1 and CDR2 are SGHNT and YYREEE (reference sequence). The sample belongs to a study of blood T cell repertoires in COVID-19. Sequenced by immunoSEQ multiplex PCR; TCRdb stores in-frame clones only, minus some. The repertoire holds 70,000 to 95,000 clones, around nine tenths seen once, with roughly 3.9% in the top ten. The receptor was isolated from a woman aged 45-59 years in a cohort sampled during active COVID-19. The sample consisted of peripheral blood. The chain carries TRBV5-4 and TRBJ2-5, with TRBD2 matching over 7 bases. CDR3 sequence (DNA): TGTGCCAGCAGCTTGAGGTTAGGCGGGAGAACGGAAGAGACCCAGTACTTC. This translates into CASSLRLGGRTEETQYF.